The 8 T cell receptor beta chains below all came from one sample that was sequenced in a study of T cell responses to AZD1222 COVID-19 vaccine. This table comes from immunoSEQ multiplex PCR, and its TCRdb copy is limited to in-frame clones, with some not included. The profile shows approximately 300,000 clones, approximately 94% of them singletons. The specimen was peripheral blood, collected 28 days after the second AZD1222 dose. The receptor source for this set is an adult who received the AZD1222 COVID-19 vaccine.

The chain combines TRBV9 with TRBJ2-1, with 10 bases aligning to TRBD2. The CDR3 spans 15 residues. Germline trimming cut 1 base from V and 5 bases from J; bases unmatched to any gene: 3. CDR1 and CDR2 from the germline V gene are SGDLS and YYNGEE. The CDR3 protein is CASSVSGRGDNEQFF. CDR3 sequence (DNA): TGTGCCAGCAGCGTAAGCGGGAGGGGGGACAATGAGCAGTTCTTC.

The CDR3 DNA reads TGTGCCAGCAGTTTATCGAGGACAGCCTACGAGCAGTACTTC. It specifies CASSLSRTAYEQYF. The V gene is TRBV27, the J gene TRBJ2-7; a possible D gene is TRBD1 (6 bases). Germline-derived CDR1 and CDR2 are MNHEY and SMNVEV (reference sequence). V lost 0 bases, J lost 2 bases, and 8 bases lay in between. This CDR3 comprises 14 residues.

CDR3 sequence (DNA): TGTGCCAGCAGCAATCCCTCCAACCAACCGGCAAAGACTTACAATGAGCAGTTCTTC. Encoded protein: CASSNPSNQPAKTYNEQFF. The V gene is TRBV21-1, the J gene TRBJ2-1; TRBD2, the D gene given by the table, was not confirmed from the DNA. TRBV21-1 is an annotated pseudogene. The CDR3 contains 19 residues.

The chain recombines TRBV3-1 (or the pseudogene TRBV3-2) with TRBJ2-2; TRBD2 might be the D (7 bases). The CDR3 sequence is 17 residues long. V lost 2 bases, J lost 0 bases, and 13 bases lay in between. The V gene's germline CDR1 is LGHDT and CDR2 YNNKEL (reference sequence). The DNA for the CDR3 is TGTGCCAGCAGCCAACCCGGGGGGCCGGCGAACACCGGGGAGCTGTTTTTT. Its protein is CASSQPGGPANTGELFF.

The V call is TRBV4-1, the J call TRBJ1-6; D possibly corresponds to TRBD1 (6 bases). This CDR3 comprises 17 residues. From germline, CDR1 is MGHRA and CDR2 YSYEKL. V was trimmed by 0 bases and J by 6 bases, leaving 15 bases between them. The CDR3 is CASSQEPDRYRNSPLHF. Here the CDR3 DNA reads TGCGCCAGCAGCCAAGAACCCGACAGGTACCGTAATTCACCCCTCCACTTT.

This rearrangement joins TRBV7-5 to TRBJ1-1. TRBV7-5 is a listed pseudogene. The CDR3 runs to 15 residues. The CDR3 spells CARREDTKESYGAFF. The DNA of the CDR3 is TGTGCCAGAAGGGAGGACACCAAGGAGTCTTATGGAGCTTTCTTT.

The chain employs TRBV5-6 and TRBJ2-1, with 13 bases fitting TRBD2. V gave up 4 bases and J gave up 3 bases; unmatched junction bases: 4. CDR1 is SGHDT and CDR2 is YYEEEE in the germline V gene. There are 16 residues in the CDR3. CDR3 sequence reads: CASSPGLAGDYNEQFF. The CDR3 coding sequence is TGTGCCAGCAGCCCCGGACTAGCGGGGGACTACAATGAGCAGTTCTTC.

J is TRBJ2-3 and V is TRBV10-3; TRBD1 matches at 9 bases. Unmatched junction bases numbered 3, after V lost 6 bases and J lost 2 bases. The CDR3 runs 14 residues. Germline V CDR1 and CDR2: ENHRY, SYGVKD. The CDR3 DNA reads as TGTGCCATCAGGCGGACAGGGGTCACAGATACGCAGTATTTT. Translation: CAIRRTGVTDTQYF.